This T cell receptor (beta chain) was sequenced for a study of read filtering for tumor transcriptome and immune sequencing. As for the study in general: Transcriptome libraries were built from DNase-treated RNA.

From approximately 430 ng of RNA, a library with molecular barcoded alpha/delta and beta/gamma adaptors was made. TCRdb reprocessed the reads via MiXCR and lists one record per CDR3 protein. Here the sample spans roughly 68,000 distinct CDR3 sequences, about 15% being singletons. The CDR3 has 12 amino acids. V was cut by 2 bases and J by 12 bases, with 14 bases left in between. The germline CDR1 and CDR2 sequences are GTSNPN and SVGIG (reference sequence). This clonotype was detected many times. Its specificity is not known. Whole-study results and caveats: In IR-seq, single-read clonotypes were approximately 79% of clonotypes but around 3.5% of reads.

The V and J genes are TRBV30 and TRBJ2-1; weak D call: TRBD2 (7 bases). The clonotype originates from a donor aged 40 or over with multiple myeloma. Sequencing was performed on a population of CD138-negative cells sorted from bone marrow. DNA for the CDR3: TGTGCCTGGAGTACTTGGGGAGGGGGGCAGTTCTTC. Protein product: CAWSTWGGGQFF.